Sequencing of this T cell receptor (beta chain) was carried out in a study of graft-versus-host responses after intestinal transplantation. About the research overall: Every transplant recipient was induced with anti-thymocyte globulin, then maintained on tacrolimus and steroids for around 3 years. Study conclusions and caveats: Some patients had graft-donor T cell macrochimerism. In their allografts, the ratios of graft-versus-host to host-versus-graft T cell clones were high.

The germline V gene has CDR1 MGHRA and CDR2 YSYEKL. V gave up 3 bases and J gave up 4 bases; unmatched junction bases: 12. The CDR3 runs to 17 residues. This clone was seen only once. Its target is unknown. Lymphocytes (intraepithelial and lamina propria) were released by processing the graft tissue. This table comes from immunoSEQ multiplex PCR, and its TCRdb copy is limited to in-frame clones, with some not included. Of approximately 20,000 clones listed, approximately 70% are singletons. This receptor was taken from a human patient who received an intestinal transplant, so some T cells may come from the graft donor. Sample: ileum tissue, taken roughly 21 days after intestinal transplant. The chain combines TRBV4-1 with TRBJ1-2, with 9 bases identical to TRBD1. The CDR3 DNA sequence: TGCGCCAGCAGCCAGGCGACCGGGACAGGGAGTTTCTATGGCTACACCTTC. Translating it yields CASSQATGTGSFYGYTF.